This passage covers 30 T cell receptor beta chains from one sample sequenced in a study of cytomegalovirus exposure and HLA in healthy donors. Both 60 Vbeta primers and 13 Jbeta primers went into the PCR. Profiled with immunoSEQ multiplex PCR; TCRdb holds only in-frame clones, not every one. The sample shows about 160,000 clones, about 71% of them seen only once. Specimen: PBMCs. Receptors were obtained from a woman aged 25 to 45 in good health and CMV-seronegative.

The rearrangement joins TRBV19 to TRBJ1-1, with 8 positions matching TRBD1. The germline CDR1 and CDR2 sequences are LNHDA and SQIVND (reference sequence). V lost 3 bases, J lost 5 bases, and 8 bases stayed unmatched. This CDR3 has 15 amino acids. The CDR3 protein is CASSIFQTGETEAFF. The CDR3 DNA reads TGTGCCAGTAGTATTTTTCAGACAGGGGAGACTGAAGCTTTCTTT.

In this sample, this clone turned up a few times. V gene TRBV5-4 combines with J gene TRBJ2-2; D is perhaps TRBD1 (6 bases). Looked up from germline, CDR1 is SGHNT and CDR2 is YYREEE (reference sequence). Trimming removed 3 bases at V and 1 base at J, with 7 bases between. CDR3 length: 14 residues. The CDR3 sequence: CASSWTENTGELFF. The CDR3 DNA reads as TGTGCCAGCAGCTGGACAGAGAACACCGGGGAGCTGTTTTTT. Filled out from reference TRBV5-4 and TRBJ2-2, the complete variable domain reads ETGVTQSPTHLIKTRGQQVTLRCSSQSGHNTVSWYQQALGQGPQFIFQYYREEENGRGNFPPRFSGLQFPNYSSELNVNALELDDSALYLCASSWTENTGELFFGEGSRLTVL.

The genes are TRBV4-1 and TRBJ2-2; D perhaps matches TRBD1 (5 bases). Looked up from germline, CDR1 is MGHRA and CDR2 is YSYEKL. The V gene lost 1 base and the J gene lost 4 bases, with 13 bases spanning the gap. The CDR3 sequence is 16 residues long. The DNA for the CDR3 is TGCGCCAGCAGCCAAGCGGACACGGTGGGCACCGGGGAGCTGTTTTTT. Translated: CASSQADTVGTGELFF.

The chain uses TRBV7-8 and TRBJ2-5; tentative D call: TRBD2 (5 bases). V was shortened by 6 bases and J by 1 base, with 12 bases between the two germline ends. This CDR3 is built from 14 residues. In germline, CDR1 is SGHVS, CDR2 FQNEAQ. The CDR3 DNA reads TGTGCCAGCAGTCTGCGGGCACTCCAAGAGACCCAGTACTTC. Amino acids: CASSLRALQETQYF.

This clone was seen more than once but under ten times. DNA for the CDR3: TGTGCCAGCAGCCCCGGGACAGGGGTTTTCAATGAGCAGTTCTTC. Amino acids: CASSPGTGVFNEQFF. The chain uses TRBV7-9 and TRBJ2-1; TRBD1 agrees at 10 bases. The ends lost 5 bases at V and 6 bases at J; junction bases unmatched: 7. This CDR3 is built from 15 residues. Germline values: CDR1 SEHNR, CDR2 FQNEAQ (reference sequence).

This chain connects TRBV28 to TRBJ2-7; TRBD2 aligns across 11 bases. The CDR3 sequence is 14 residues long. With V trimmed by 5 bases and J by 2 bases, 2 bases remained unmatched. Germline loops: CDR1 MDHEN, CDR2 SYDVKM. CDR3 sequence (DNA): TGTGCCAGCAGTGGGACTAGCGGTGCCTACGAGCAGTACTTC. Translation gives CASSGTSGAYEQYF.

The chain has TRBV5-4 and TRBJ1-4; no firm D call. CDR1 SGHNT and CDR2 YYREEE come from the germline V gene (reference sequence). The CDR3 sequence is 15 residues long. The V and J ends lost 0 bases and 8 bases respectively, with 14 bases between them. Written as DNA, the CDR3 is TGTGCCAGCAGCTTGGGGAGGAGCATGAACGAAAAACTGTTTTTT. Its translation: CASSLGRSMNEKLFF.

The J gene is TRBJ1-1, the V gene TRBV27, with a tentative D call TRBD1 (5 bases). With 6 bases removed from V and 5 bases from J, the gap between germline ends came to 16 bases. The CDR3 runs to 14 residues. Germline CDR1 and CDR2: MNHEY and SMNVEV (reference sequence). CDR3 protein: CASRIRNGGTEAFF. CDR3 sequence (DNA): TGTGCCAGCAGAATCCGCAACGGGGGGACTGAAGCTTTCTTT.

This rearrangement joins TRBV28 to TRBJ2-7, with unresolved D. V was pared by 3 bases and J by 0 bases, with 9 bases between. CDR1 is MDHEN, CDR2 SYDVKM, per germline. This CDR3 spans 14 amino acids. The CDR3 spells CASSLVPDSYEQYF. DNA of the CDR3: TGTGCCAGCAGTTTGGTACCAGACTCCTACGAGCAGTACTTC.

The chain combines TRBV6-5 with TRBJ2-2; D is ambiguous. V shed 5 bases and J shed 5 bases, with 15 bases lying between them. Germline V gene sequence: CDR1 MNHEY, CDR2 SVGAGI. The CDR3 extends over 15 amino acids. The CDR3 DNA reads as TGTGCCAGCAGTCCCACCTACTATGATACCGGGGAGCTGTTTTTT. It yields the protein CASSPTYYDTGELFF.

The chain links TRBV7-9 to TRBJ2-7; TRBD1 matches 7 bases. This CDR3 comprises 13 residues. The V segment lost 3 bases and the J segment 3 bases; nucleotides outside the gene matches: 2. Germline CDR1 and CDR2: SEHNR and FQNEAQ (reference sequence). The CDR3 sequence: CASSLDRNYEQYF. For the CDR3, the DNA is TGTGCCAGCAGCTTGGACAGGAACTACGAGCAGTACTTC.

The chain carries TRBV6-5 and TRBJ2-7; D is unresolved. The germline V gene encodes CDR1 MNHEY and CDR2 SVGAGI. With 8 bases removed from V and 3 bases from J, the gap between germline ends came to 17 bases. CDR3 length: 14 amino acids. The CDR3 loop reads CASSRVGTRYEQYF. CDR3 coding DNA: TGTGCCAGCTCTCGGGTTGGAACCCGCTACGAGCAGTACTTC.

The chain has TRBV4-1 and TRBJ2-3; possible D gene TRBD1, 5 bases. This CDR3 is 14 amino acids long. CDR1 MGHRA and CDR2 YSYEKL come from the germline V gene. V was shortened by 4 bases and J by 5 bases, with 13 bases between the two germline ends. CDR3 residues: CASSPVGLLDTQYF. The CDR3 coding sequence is TGCGCCAGCAGCCCCGTGGGGCTGTTAGATACGCAGTATTTT.

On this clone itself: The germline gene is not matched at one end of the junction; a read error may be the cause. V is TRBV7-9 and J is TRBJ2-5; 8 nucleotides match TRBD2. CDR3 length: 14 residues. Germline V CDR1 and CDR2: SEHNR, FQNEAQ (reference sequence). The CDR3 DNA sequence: TGTTCCAGCAGCTTGAGCGGGAGTATCGAGACCCAGTACTTC. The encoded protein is CSSSLSGSIETQYF.

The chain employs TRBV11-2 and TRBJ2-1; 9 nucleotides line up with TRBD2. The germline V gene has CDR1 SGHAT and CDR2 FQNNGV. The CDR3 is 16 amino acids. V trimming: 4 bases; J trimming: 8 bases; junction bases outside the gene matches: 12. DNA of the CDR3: TGTGCCAGCAGCTCCCCCCGGCTAGCGGGACGGGATGAGCAGTTCTTC. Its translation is CASSSPRLAGRDEQFF.

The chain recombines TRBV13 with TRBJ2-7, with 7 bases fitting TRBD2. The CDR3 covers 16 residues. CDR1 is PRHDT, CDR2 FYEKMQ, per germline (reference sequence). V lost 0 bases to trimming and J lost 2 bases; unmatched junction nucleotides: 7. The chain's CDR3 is CASSLGLPSGTYEQYF. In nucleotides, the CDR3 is TGTGCCAGCAGCTTAGGTTTGCCTAGCGGTACCTACGAGCAGTACTTC.

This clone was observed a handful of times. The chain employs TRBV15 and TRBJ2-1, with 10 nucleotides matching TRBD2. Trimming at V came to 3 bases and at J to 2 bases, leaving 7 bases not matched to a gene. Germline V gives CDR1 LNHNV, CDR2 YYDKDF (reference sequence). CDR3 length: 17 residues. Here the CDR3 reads CATSSLGGTSAYNEQFF. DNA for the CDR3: TGTGCCACCAGCAGTCTCGGTGGGACTAGCGCCTACAATGAGCAGTTCTTC.

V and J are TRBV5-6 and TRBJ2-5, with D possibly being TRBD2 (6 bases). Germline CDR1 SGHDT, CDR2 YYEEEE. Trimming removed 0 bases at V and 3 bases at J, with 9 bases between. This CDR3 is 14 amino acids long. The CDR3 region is CASSLDWGEETQYF. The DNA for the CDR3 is TGTGCCAGCAGCTTGGACTGGGGGGAAGAGACCCAGTACTTC.

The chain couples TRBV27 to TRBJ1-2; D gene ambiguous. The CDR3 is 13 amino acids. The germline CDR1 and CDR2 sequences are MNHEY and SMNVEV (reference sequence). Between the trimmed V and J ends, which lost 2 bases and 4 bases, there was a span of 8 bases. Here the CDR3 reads CASSLRPGYGYTF. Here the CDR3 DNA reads TGTGCCAGCAGTTTAAGGCCGGGCTATGGCTACACCTTC.

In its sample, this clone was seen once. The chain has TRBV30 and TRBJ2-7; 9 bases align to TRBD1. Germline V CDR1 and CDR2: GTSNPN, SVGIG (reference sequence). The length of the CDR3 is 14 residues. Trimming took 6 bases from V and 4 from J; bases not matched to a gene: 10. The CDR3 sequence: CACYRPDRGYEQYF. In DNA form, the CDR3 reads TGTGCCTGCTATAGGCCCGACAGGGGGTACGAGCAGTACTTC.

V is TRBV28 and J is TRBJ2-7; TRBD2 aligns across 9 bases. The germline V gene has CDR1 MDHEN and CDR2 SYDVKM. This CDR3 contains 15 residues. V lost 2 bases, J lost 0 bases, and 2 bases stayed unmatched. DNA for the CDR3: TGTGCCAGCAGTTTACGACTAGCGGTCTCCTACGAGCAGTACTTC. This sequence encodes CASSLRLAVSYEQYF.

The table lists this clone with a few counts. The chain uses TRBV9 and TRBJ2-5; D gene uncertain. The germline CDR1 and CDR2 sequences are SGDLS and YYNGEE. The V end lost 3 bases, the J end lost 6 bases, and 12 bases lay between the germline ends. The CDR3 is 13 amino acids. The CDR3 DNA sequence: TGTGCCAGCAGCGGGCACCCGATGAAGACCCAGTACTTC. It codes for CASSGHPMKTQYF.

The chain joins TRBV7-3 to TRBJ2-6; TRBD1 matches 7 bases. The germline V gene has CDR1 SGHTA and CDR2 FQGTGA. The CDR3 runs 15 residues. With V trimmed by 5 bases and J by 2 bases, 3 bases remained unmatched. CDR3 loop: CASSHTGAGANVLTF. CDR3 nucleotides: TGTGCCAGCAGCCACACAGGGGCTGGGGCCAACGTCCTGACTTTC.

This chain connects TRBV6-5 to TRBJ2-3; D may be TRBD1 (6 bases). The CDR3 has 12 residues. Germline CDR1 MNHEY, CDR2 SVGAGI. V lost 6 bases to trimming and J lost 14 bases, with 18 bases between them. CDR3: CASRLTDSPLYF. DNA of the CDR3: TGTGCCAGCAGACTAACGGACAGCCCGTTGTATTTT.

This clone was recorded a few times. CDR3 region: CASSFFSAGASPWYF. The CDR3 DNA follows: TGTGCCAGCAGCTTCTTTTCCGCGGGGGCCTCCCCCTGGTACTTC. The V gene is TRBV7-2, the J gene TRBJ2-5, with D tentatively TRBD2 (7 bases). The CDR3 loop spans 15 amino acids. Germline loops: CDR1 SGHTA, CDR2 FQGNSA. The germline V and J ends were trimmed by 3 bases and 13 bases, with 24 bases remaining between them.

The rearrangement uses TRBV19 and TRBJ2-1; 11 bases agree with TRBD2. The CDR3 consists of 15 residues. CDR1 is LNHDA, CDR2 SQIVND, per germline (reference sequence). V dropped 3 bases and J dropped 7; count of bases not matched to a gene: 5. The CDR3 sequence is CASSILTSGANEQFF. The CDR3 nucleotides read TGTGCCAGTAGTATTTTGACTAGCGGGGCTAATGAGCAGTTCTTC.

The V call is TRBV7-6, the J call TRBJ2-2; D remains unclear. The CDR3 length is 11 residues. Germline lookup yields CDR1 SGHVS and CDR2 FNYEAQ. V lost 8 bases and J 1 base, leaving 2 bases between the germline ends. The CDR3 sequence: CASLNTGELFF. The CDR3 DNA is TGTGCCAGCCTGAACACCGGGGAGCTGTTTTTT.

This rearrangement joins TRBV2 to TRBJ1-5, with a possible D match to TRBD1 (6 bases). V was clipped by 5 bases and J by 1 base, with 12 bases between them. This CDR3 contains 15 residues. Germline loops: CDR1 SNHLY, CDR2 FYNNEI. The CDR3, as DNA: TGTGCCAGCAGTCAACAGGGCCTGAGCAATCAGCCCCAGCATTTT. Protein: CASSQQGLSNQPQHF.

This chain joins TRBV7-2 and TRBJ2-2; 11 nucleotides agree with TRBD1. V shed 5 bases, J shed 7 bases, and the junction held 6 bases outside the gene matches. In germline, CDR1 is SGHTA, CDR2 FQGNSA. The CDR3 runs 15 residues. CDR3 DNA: TGTGCCAGCAGCACCCGGGACAGGGGGGTCGGGGAGCTGTTTTTT. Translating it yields CASSTRDRGVGELFF.

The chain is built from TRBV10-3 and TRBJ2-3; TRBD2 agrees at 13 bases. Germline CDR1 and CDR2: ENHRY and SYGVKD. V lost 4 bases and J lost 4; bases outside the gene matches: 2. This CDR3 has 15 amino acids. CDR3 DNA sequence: TGTGCCATCAGTGGTGGACTAGCGGGGGCAGATACGCAGTATTTT. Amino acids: CAISGGLAGADTQYF.